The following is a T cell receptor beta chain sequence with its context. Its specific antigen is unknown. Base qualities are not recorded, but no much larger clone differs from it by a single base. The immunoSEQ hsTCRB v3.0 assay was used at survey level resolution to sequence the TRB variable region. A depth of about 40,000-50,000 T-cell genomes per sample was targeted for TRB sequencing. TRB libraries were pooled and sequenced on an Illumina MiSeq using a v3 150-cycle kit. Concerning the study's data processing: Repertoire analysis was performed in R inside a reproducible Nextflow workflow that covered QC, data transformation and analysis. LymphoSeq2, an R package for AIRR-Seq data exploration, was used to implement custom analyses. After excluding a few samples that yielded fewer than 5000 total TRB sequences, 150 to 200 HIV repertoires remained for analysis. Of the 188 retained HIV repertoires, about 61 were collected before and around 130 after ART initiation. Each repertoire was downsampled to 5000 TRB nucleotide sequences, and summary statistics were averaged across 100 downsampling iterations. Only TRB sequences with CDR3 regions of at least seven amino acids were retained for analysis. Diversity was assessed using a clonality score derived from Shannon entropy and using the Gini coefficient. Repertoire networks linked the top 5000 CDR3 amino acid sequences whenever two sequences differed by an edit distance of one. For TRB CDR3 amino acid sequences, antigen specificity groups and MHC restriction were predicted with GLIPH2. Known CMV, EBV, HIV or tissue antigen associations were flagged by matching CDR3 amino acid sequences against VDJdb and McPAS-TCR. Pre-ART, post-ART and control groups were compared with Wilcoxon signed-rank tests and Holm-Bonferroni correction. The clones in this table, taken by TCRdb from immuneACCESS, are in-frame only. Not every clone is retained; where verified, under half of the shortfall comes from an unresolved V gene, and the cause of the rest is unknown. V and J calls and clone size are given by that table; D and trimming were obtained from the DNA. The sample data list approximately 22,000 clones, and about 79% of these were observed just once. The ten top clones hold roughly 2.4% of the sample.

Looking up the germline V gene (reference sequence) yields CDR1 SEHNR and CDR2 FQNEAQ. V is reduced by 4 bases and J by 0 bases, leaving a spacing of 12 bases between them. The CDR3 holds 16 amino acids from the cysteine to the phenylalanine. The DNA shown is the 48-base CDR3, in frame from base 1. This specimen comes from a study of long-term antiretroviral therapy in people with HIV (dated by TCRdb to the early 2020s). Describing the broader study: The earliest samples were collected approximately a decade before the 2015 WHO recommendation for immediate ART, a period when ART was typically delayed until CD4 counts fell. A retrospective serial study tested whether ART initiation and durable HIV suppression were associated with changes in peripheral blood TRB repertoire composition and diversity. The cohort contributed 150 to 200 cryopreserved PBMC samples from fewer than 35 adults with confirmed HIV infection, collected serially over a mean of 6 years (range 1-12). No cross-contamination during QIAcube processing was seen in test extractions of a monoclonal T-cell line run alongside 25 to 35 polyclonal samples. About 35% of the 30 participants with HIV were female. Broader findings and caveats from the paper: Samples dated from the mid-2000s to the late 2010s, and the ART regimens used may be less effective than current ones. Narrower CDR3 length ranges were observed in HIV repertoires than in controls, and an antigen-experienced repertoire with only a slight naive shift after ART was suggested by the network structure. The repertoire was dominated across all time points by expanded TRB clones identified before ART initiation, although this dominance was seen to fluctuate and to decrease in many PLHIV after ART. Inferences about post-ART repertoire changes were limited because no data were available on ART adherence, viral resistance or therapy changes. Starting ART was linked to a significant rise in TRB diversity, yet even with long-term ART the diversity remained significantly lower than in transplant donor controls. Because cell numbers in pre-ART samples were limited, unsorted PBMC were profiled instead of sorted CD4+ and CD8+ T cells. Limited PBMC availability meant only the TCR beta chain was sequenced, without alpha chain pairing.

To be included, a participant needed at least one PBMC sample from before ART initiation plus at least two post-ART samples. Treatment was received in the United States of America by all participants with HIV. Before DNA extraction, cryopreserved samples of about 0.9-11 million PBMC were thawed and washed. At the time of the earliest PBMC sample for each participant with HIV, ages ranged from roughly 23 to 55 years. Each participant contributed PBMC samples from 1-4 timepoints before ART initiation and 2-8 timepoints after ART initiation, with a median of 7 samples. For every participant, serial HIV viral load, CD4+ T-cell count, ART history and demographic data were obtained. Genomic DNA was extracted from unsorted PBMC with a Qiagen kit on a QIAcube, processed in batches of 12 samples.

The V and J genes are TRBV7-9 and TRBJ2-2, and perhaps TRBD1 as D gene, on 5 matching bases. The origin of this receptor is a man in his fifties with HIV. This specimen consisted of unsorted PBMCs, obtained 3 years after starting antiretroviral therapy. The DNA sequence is TGTGCCAGCAGCTCGAAGGACAAAACGAACACCGGGGAGCTGTTTTTT. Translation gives CASSSKDKTNTGELFF.